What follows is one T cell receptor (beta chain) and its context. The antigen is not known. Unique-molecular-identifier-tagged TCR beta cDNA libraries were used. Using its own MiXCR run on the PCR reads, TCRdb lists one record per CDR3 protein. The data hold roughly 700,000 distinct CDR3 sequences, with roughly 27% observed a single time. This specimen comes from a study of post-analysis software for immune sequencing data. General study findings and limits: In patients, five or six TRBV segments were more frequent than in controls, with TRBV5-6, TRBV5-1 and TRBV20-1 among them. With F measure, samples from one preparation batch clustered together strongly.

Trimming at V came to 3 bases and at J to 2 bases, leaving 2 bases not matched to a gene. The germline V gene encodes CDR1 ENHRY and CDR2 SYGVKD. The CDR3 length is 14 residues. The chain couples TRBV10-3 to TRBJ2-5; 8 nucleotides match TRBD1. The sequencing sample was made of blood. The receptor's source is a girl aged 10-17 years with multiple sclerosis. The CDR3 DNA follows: TGTGCCATCAGTGAACGGGACAGGCAAGAGACCCAGTACTTC. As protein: CAISERDRQETQYF.